A selection of T cell receptor beta chains follows, all from one sample in a study of blood T cell repertoires in COVID-19. TCRdb's copy holds only in-frame clones and misses some; the assay was immunoSEQ multiplex PCR. Of 290,000 or so clones listed, roughly 86% are singletons. The specimen was peripheral blood. The receptors stem from a man between 65 and 85 years old with acute or convalescent COVID-19. CDR3s include the opening cysteine and the closing phenylalanine or tryptophan. Fields, in order: D gene, V gene, clone size, J gene, CDR3 DNA, CDR3 protein. D genes are given only for firm matches. Size tells how often a clone was seen (once, few, many) or the class of an expanded clone, and some rows leave it out.

D: .; V: TRBV21-1; size: few; J: TRBJ2-7; DNA: TGTGCCAGCAGCAAAGCGAGGGACAGGGATTTCGGCGAGCAGTACTTC; CDR3: CASSKARDRDFGEQYF
D: TRBD2; V: TRBV5-1; size: .; J: TRBJ2-5; DNA: TGCGCCAGCAGCTTGTTAGGAGCGGGGGAAAAGACCCAGTACTTC; CDR3: CASSLLGAGEKTQYF
D: TRBD2; V: TRBV4-2; size: .; J: TRBJ2-7; DNA: TGTGCCAGCAGCCGCCAACTAGCGGGGAGCTCCTACGAGCAGTACTTC; CDR3: CASSRQLAGSSYEQYF
D: .; V: TRBV6-6; size: .; J: TRBJ2-1; DNA: TGTGCCAGCAGTTTTCAGGGGCCCTACAATGAGCAGTTCTTC; CDR3: CASSFQGPYNEQFF
D: TRBD1; V: TRBV5-4; size: .; J: TRBJ2-7; DNA: TGTGCCAGCAGCTGGGGGGGGACAGGGGTTTCCGAGCAGTACTTC; CDR3: CASSWGGTGVSEQYF
D: .; V: TRBV13; size: .; J: TRBJ1-2; DNA: TGTGCCAGCAGCTCCGCACAGGGAGACTATGGCTACACCTTC; CDR3: CASSSAQGDYGYTF
D: TRBD1; V: TRBV18; size: .; J: TRBJ2-6; DNA: TGTGCCAGCTCACCTACCGGGACAGGGCCTGGTGGGGCCAACGTCCTGACTTTC; CDR3: CASSPTGTGPGGANVLTF
D: .; V: TRBV27; size: .; J: TRBJ1-1; DNA: TGTGCCAGCAGTCCCACAGGGATACCCGGCACTGAAGCTTTCTTT; CDR3: CASSPTGIPGTEAFF
D: TRBD1; V: TRBV7-9; size: .; J: TRBJ1-6; DNA: TGTGCCAGCAGCTTGGGACAGCTAAATTCACCCCTCCACTTT; CDR3: CASSLGQLNSPLHF
D: .; V: TRBV24-1; size: once; J: TRBJ2-1; DNA: TGTGCCACCGCTACAGGGGGCCTGAGCGGGAGCTCCTACAATGAGCAGTTCTTC; CDR3: CATATGGLSGSSYNEQFF
D: TRBD2; V: TRBV29-1; size: .; J: TRBJ2-1; DNA: TGCAGCGTTGAAGATAATAAGGCGGGGGGGTACAATGAGCAGTTCTTC; CDR3: CSVEDNKAGGYNEQFF
D: TRBD1; V: TRBV6-5; size: .; J: TRBJ1-6; DNA: TGTGCCAGCAGATCTCCGGGACAGATACTCCACTTT; CDR3: CASRSPGQILHF
D: .; V: TRBV27; size: once; J: TRBJ2-4; DNA: TGTGCCAGCAGTTTCTTCTCAGGGTTAGACATTCAGTACTTC; CDR3: CASSFFSGLDIQYF
D: .; V: TRBV10-3; size: .; J: TRBJ2-3; DNA: TGTGCCACAGGGGGGTCGGGCACAGATACGCAGTATTTT; CDR3: CATGGSGTDTQYF
D: TRBD1; V: TRBV10-3; size: .; J: TRBJ2-1; DNA: TGTGCCATCAGTGAGCCGACTTGGACAGGGGGCTCCTACAATGAGCAGTTCTTC; CDR3: CAISEPTWTGGSYNEQFF
D: .; V: TRBV27; size: .; J: TRBJ2-1; DNA: TGTGCCAGCTCAGGGTGGAGTGAGCAGTTCTTC; CDR3: CASSGWSEQFF
D: TRBD1; V: TRBV6-5; size: .; J: TRBJ1-6; DNA: TGTGCCAGCAGTTCCACAGGGGAATCACCCCTCCACTTT; CDR3: CASSSTGESPLHF
D: TRBD2; V: TRBV10-3; size: .; J: TRBJ2-7; DNA: TGTGCCATCAGTGGTGGAGCGGGGGGCAACTACGAGCAGTACTTC; CDR3: CAISGGAGGNYEQYF
D: TRBD1; V: TRBV30; size: few; J: TRBJ2-1; DNA: TGTGCCTCGACAGGACAGGGGTACAATGAGCAGTTCTTC; CDR3: CASTGQGYNEQFF
D: .; V: TRBV11-1; size: .; J: TRBJ1-2; DNA: TGTGCCAGCAGCTTAATTGACAGCACTAACTATGGCTACACCTTC; CDR3: CASSLIDSTNYGYTF
D: .; V: TRBV7-2; size: .; J: TRBJ1-5; DNA: TGTGCCAGCAGCTTGGTCGGTAATAGCAATCAGCCCCAGCATTTT; CDR3: CASSLVGNSNQPQHF
D: .; V: TRBV6-5; size: .; J: TRBJ2-2; DNA: TGTGCCAGCAACAATATAAACACCGGGGAGCTGTTTTTT; CDR3: CASNNINTGELFF
D: TRBD1; V: TRBV5-6; size: .; J: TRBJ2-7; DNA: TGTGCCAGCAGCCGGGACAGAGGGAACTACGAGCAGTACTTC; CDR3: CASSRDRGNYEQYF
D: .; V: TRBV28; size: few; J: TRBJ2-7; DNA: TGTGCCAGCAGACAGGGCATCTACGAGCAGTACTTC; CDR3: CASRQGIYEQYF
D: TRBD1; V: TRBV11-2; size: .; J: TRBJ2-5; DNA: TGTGCCAGCAGCTGGGTCAGGGGGAGAGAGACCCAGTACTTC; CDR3: CASSWVRGRETQYF
D: .; V: TRBV5-4; size: .; J: TRBJ2-2; DNA: TGTGCCAGCAGCCCGCGACTAGATAGCGGGGAGCTGTTTTTT; CDR3: CASSPRLDSGELFF
D: .; V: TRBV7-9; size: .; J: TRBJ2-5; DNA: TGTGCCAGCAGCTTAGCCGGGATGGAGACCCAGTACTTC; CDR3: CASSLAGMETQYF
D: .; V: TRBV19; size: .; J: TRBJ1-6; DNA: TGTGCCAGTAGGACAGTAAATTCACCCCTCCACTTT; CDR3: CASRTVNSPLHF
D: .; V: TRBV11-2; size: .; J: TRBJ2-7; DNA: TGTGCCAGCAGCTTACTAGGTAGCTACGAGCAGTACTTC; CDR3: CASSLLGSYEQYF
D: TRBD1; V: TRBV2; size: .; J: TRBJ2-4; DNA: TGTGCCAGCAACGGACAGGGGGACAAAAACATTCAGTACTTC; CDR3: CASNGQGDKNIQYF
D: TRBD2; V: TRBV7-2; size: .; J: TRBJ2-1; DNA: TGTGCCAGCAGCTTAGGACTAGCGGGGGTTGGTGAGCAGTTCTTC; CDR3: CASSLGLAGVGEQFF
D: .; V: TRBV27; size: .; J: TRBJ2-7; DNA: TGTGCCAGCAGTTTAGTAGCTCCAATCTACGAGCAGTACTTC; CDR3: CASSLVAPIYEQYF
D: TRBD1; V: TRBV7-3; size: .; J: TRBJ1-2; DNA: TGTGCCAGCAGCCCCGGGACAGGCCTATATGGCTACACCTTC; CDR3: CASSPGTGLYGYTF
D: TRBD1; V: TRBV5-6; size: .; J: TRBJ2-5; DNA: TGTGCCAGCAGCTTTATGACAGGGGCCAGCCAAGAGACCCAGTACTTC; CDR3: CASSFMTGASQETQYF
D: TRBD1; V: TRBV23-1; size: .; J: TRBJ1-1; DNA: TGCGCCAGCAGTCAACGGGACAGGGGTGATTCTGCCATGAACACTGAAGCTTTCTTT; CDR3: CASSQRDRGDSAMNTEAFF
D: TRBD1; V: TRBV5-1; size: .; J: TRBJ1-1; DNA: TGCGCCAGCAGCGGAGGGACAGGGGGGAACACTGAAGCTTTCTTT; CDR3: CASSGGTGGNTEAFF
D: .; V: TRBV25-1; size: few; J: TRBJ2-7; DNA: TGTGCCAGCAGTGACTCCCGCGAGCAGTACTTC; CDR3: CASSDSREQYF
D: TRBD1; V: TRBV30; size: once; J: TRBJ2-1; DNA: TGTGCCTGGACTCCCGGGACAGGGGCCTACAATGAGCAGTTCTTC; CDR3: CAWTPGTGAYNEQFF
D: .; V: TRBV3-1/TRBV3-2; size: .; J: TRBJ2-7; DNA: TGTGCCAGCAGCCAAGAACTTGGCTACGAGCAGTACTTC; CDR3: CASSQELGYEQYF
D: .; V: TRBV10-3; size: .; J: TRBJ2-7; DNA: TGTGCCATCAGTTCAGGGTACGAGCAGTACTTC; CDR3: CAISSGYEQYF
D: TRBD1; V: TRBV5-1; size: .; J: TRBJ1-1; DNA: TGCGCCAGCAGCCGAGGACAGGGGTTTGGGAGCAGTGCTTTCTTT; CDR3: CASSRGQGFGSSAFF
D: .; V: TRBV5-6; size: .; J: TRBJ2-4; DNA: TGTGCCAGCAGCGGACAGACGACCAAAAACATTCAGTACTTC; CDR3: CASSGQTTKNIQYF
D: TRBD1; V: TRBV7-8; size: .; J: TRBJ2-1; DNA: TGTGCCAGCAGCCCCCGGGACAGGGTGGATGAGCAGTTCTTC; CDR3: CASSPRDRVDEQFF
D: TRBD1; V: TRBV19; size: .; J: TRBJ1-2; DNA: TGTGCCAGTACCCCCCCCGCAGGGGGAAGGTCTGGCTACACCTTC; CDR3: CASTPPAGGRSGYTF
D: TRBD1; V: TRBV5-5; size: once; J: TRBJ1-4; DNA: TGTGCCAGCAGCCGTACAGGGGCAACTAATGAAAAACTGTTTTTT; CDR3: CASSRTGATNEKLFF
D: .; V: TRBV2; size: few; J: TRBJ2-7; DNA: TGTGCCAGCAGGGAGGACCGCCGCCCTTTCTTC; CDR3: CASREDRRPFF